This TCR beta chain was identified in a study of blood T cell repertoires in COVID-19. Study-level information: COVID-19 samples collected from the United States, Italy and Spain covered acute and convalescent phases. T cells, B-cell-depleted T cells, or PBMCs provided the cDNA or gDNA that served as material.

Per the study methods: Estimates of nucleated cell counts were drawn from the amplification of reference gene primers. Libraries were prepared by immunoSEQ multiplex PCR; TCRdb keeps only in-frame clonotypes and omits some of them. The V and J calls and the clone size are those of that table, but D and trimming were determined from the DNA. The sample has 150,000 to 200,000 clones, over 80% seen once. Seattle patients were enrolled during active infection and followed longitudinally. This sequence was found in a woman in her thirties or forties with COVID-19, enrolled during active disease. Sequenced input: peripheral blood.

The CDR3 loop reads CASSLGRRAGGYNEQFF. The CDR3 coding sequence is TGTGCCAGCAGTTTGGGCAGACGAGCGGGGGGGTACAATGAGCAGTTCTTC. The chain carries TRBV27 and TRBJ2-1; 10 bases fit TRBD2. The germline gives CDR1 MNHEY, CDR2 SMNVEV (reference sequence). V shed 3 bases, J shed 4 bases, and the junction held 9 bases outside the gene matches. This CDR3 is 17 amino acids long.